Below are 14 T cell receptor beta chains sequenced from a single sample in a study of shared clonotypes between healthy human individuals. TCRdb keeps only in-frame clones here, not all; method: immunoSEQ multiplex PCR. The table has around 1.9 million clones, more than 85% seen once; the top ten hold around 1.7%. The naive CD8 fraction comprised CD45RO-negative cells positively selected for CCR7 and excluded terminally differentiated effector memory CD45RA+ cells. Material: naive CD8+ T cells from PBMCs. These receptors were taken from a man younger than 35 in good health. Some clones in this sample may be carry-over from other donors' samples.

The chain combines TRBV25-1 with TRBJ1-4; maybe TRBD1 (6 bases). This CDR3 has 15 residues. Germline values: CDR1 MGHDK, CDR2 SYGVNS. Trimming stripped 1 base from V and 4 bases from J, with 10 bases between. CDR3 residues: CASSELGGSNEKLFF. CDR3 DNA sequence: TGTGCCAGCAGTGAATTAGGGGGAAGTAATGAAAAACTGTTTTTT. The entire variable domain, with the rest obtained from reference TRBV25-1 and TRBJ1-4, is as follows: EADIYQTPRYLVIGTGKKITLECSQTMGHDKMYWYQQDPGMELHLIHYSYGVNSTEKGDLSSESTVSRIRTEHFPLTLESARPSHTSQYLCASSELGGSNEKLFFGSGTQLSVL.

This clone was seen a handful of times. The chain uses TRBV10-3 and TRBJ1-3; D gene unclear. The CDR3 has 16 amino acids. V was clipped by 0 bases and J by 4 bases, with 13 bases between them. Germline lookup yields CDR1 ENHRY and CDR2 SYGVKD. CDR3 bases: TGTGCCATCAGTGAGTCGAAGGTGGCCAGCGGAAACACCATATATTTT. Translating gives CAISESKVASGNTIYF.

The chain employs TRBV6-5 and TRBJ2-7; D uncertain. Trimming took off 0 bases at V and 3 bases at J, with 12 bases between the two ends. The CDR3 sequence is 15 residues long. Germline-derived CDR1 and CDR2 are MNHEY and SVGAGI. CDR3 sequence (DNA): TGTGCCAGCAGTTACTCGGGGATGGGGTTCTACGAGCAGTACTTC. It codes for CASSYSGMGFYEQYF.

J is TRBJ2-1 and V is TRBV11-2, with D tentatively TRBD1 or TRBD2 (5 bases each). The CDR3 contains 12 residues. The V gene's germline CDR1 is SGHAT and CDR2 FQNNGV. V dropped 4 bases and J dropped 10 bases, with 11 bases sitting between them. The CDR3, as DNA: TGTGCCAGCAGCTGGGACCGGGACGAGCAGTTCTTC. Translated: CASSWDRDEQFF.

The J gene is TRBJ2-2, the V gene TRBV6-1, with D perhaps matching TRBD2 (5 bases). The length of the CDR3 is 17 residues. Germline CDR1 MNHNS, CDR2 SASEGT. With 3 bases removed from V and 0 bases from J, the gap between germline ends came to 14 bases. CDR3 sequence: CASSETTVSPNTGELFF. The DNA of the CDR3 is TGTGCCAGCAGTGAGACTACCGTAAGCCCGAACACCGGGGAGCTGTTTTTT.

This rearrangement joins TRBV27 to TRBJ2-7, with D perhaps TRBD2 (5 bases). CDR1 and CDR2 (germline): MNHEY, SMNVEV (reference sequence). The CDR3 spans 16 residues. The V end was cut by 5 bases, the J end by 6 bases, with 23 bases between. DNA for the CDR3: TGTGCCAGCAGTCCAATAACCCCGCCTAGCTCTTTCGAGCAGTACTTC. Residues: CASSPITPPSSFEQYF.

The gene calls are TRBV11-3 and TRBJ2-7; either TRBD1 or TRBD2 may supply D (5 bases each). V was pared by 3 bases and J by 4 bases, with 13 bases between. The CDR3 runs to 14 residues. Germline loops: CDR1 SGHNT, CDR2 YENEEA. The CDR3 DNA follows: TGTGCCAGCAGCTTCCAGGGAGCGGCTTACGAGCAGTACTTC. This translates into CASSFQGAAYEQYF.

This chain uses TRBV5-4 with TRBJ1-1, with D unclear. The V end was cut by 3 bases, the J end by 4 bases, with 10 bases between. The CDR3 length is 13 residues. In germline, CDR1 is SGHNT, CDR2 YYREEE (reference sequence). The CDR3, as DNA: TGTGCCAGCAGCTACAGAGGTGGCACTGAAGCTTTCTTT. Amino acids: CASSYRGGTEAFF.

The CDR3 here is CASSLGSFPAPHEQFF. DNA of the CDR3: TGTGCCAGCAGTTTAGGGTCCTTTCCGGCACCACATGAGCAGTTCTTC. The chain is built from TRBV2 and TRBJ2-1; D not resolved. The CDR3 is made up of 16 amino acids. The ends were cut back, 5 bases at V and 8 bases at J, with 22 bases in the middle. Germline CDR1 and CDR2: SNHLY and FYNNEI.

V is TRBV7-6 and J is TRBJ1-4; D call uncertain. The V end lost 6 bases, the J end lost 2 bases, and 10 bases lay between the germline ends. Germline CDR1 SGHVS, CDR2 FNYEAQ. The CDR3 sequence is 14 residues long. CDR3 amino acids: CASRDRGTNEKLFF. In DNA, the CDR3 is TGTGCCAGCAGGGATCGAGGGACTAATGAAAAACTGTTTTTT.

V usage is TRBV29-1 and J usage is TRBJ2-1; 8 nucleotides align to TRBD1. The trim removed 4 bases at V and 9 bases at J, leaving 5 bases unmatched. The CDR3 runs 12 residues. Germline lookup yields CDR1 SQVTM and CDR2 ANQGSEA. The CDR3, as DNA: TGCAGCGTTGGTCAGGGGGCGGGTGAGCAGTTCTTC. Translating it yields CSVGQGAGEQFF.

Regarding this clone: The identical CDR3 is also encoded by other nucleotide sequences in the sample. V usage is TRBV6-1 and J usage is TRBJ2-7, with D unresolved. Germline V gene lookup returns CDR1 MNHNS and CDR2 SASEGT. The CDR3 totals 13 residues. Trimming pared 3 bases from V and 0 bases from J, leaving 6 bases between. CDR3 sequence reads: CASSERSSYEQYF. The CDR3 nucleotides are TGTGCCAGCAGTGAGCGGAGCTCCTACGAGCAGTACTTC.

This chain links TRBV9 with TRBJ2-6, with D maybe TRBD1 (5 bases). V was trimmed by 3 bases and J by 3 bases, leaving 7 bases between them. This CDR3 is built from 14 residues. Germline CDR1 and CDR2: SGDLS and YYNGEE. The chain's CDR3 is CASSAGFGANVLTF. CDR3 in DNA: TGTGCCAGCAGCGCAGGGTTTGGGGCCAACGTCCTGACTTTC.

As concerns this clone: Distinct nucleotide sequences in the sample also encode this CDR3. This chain uses TRBV11-2 with TRBJ2-1; no definite D call. Germline CDR1 reads SGHAT; CDR2 reads FQNNGV. V was cut by 2 bases and J by 5 bases, with 7 bases left in between. This CDR3 contains 13 residues. The CDR3 loop is CASSLPPNNEQFF. The CDR3 DNA is TGTGCCAGCAGCTTACCCCCCAACAATGAGCAGTTCTTC. The full variable domain, completed using reference TRBV11-2 and TRBJ2-1, is EAGVAQSPRYKIIEKRQSVAFWCNPISGHATLYWYQQILGQGPKLLIQFQNNGVVDDSQLPKDRFSAERLKGVDSTLKIQPAKLEDSAVYLCASSLPPNNEQFFGPGTRLTVL.